These 4 T cell receptor beta chains were all obtained from the same sample, sequenced in a study of blood T cells in healthy people across ages. PCR was performed a second time for about 6 to 12 cycles using a sample-barcoded 5' primer and a J-beta primer mix. One entry per CDR3 protein results from TCRdb running MiXCR on the 5' RACE reads. Of 700,000 to 850,000 distinct CDR3 sequences listed, 53% are singletons. Sequencing was done on a sample of blood. These receptors were collected from a man of 80 years or more in good health.

This clonotype was found a few times. The J gene is TRBJ1-5, the V gene TRBV18, with D unresolved. Germline CDR1 and CDR2: KGHSH and LQKENI. Trimming took off 6 bases at V and 6 bases at J, with 12 bases between the two ends. The CDR3 consists of 13 residues. CDR3 loop: CASSPTGTQPQHF. The CDR3 DNA reads as TGTGCCAGCTCCCCAACGGGAACTCAGCCCCAGCATTTT.

This sequence joins TRBV11-3 and TRBJ2-5; D not resolved. The DNA end is more similar to TRBJ2-7, so the J call may be wrong. The CDR3 extends over 16 amino acids. The germline gives CDR1 SGHNT, CDR2 YENEEA. This chain's CDR3 is CASSLGWPASSYEQYF. The CDR3 nucleotides read TGTGCCAGCAGCTTAGGGTGGCCAGCAAGCTCCTACGAGCAGTACTTC.

This clonotype was detected only a few times. The V gene is TRBV20-1, the J gene TRBJ2-5, with 7 nucleotides matching TRBD2. V was clipped by 0 bases and J by 3 bases; unmatched bases: 7. Germline V lookup: CDR1 DFQATT, CDR2 SNEGSKA (reference sequence). This CDR3 is built from 15 residues. The CDR3 DNA sequence: TGCAGTGCTAGAGATCCTCGGCTAGCGGAAGAGACCCAGTACTTC. It translates to CSARDPRLAEETQYF.

The J gene is TRBJ2-7, the V gene TRBV20-1; D gene unclear. Germline V gives CDR1 DFQATT, CDR2 SNEGSKA (reference sequence). The CDR3 contains 14 residues. V lost 3 bases, J lost 1 base, and 13 bases lay in between. In DNA form, the CDR3 reads TGCAGTGCTAGTGGCGGCGCAGGTTCCTACGAGCAGTACTTC. Its protein is CSASGGAGSYEQYF.